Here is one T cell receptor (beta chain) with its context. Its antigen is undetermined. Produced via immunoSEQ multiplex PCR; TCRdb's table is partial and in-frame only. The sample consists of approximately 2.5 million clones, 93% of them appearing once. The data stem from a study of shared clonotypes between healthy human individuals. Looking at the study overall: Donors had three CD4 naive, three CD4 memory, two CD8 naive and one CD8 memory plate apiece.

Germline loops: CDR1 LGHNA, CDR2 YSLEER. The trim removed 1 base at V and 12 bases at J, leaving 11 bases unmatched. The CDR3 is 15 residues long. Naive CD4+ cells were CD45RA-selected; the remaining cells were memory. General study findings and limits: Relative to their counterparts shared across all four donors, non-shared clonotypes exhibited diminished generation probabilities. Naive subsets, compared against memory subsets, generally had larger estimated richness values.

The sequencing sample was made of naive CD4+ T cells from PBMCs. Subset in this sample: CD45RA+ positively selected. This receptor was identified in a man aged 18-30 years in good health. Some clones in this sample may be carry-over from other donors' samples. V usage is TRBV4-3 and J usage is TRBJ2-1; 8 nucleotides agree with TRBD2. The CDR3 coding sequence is TGCGCCAGCAGCCAAGTACGGGAGGGCCGGGTCGGGCAGTTCTTC. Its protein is CASSQVREGRVGQFF.